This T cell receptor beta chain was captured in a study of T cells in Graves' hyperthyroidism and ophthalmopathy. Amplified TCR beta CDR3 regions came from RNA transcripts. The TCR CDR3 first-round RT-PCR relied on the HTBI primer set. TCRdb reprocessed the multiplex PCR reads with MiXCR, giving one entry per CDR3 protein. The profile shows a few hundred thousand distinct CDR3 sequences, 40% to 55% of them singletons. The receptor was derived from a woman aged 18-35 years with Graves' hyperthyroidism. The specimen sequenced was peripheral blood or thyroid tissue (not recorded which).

CDR3: CASSNHRADYGYTF. In nucleotides, the CDR3 is TGTGCCAGCAGTAACCACAGGGCGGATTATGGCTACACCTTC. The gene calls are TRBV25-1 and TRBJ1-2; D possibly corresponds to TRBD1 (6 bases). Germline assignment: CDR1 MGHDK and CDR2 SYGVNS. Between the trimmed V and J ends, which lost 5 bases and 5 bases, there was a span of 15 bases. This CDR3 comprises 14 residues.